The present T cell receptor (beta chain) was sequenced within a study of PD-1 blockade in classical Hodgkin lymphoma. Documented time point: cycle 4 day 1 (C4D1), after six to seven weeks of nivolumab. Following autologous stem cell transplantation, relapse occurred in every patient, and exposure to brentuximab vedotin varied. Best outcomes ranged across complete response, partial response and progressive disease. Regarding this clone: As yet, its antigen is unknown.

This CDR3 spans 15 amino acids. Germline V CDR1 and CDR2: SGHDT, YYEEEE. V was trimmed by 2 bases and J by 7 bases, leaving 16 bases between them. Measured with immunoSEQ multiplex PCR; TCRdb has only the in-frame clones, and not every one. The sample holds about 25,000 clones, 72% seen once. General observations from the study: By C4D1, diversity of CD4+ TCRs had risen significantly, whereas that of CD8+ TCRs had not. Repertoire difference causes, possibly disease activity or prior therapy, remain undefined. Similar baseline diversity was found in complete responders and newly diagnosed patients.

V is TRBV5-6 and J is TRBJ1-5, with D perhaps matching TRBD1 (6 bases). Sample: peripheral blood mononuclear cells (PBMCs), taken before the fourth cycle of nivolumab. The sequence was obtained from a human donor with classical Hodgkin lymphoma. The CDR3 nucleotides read TGTGCCAGCAGCTTAGAGGGGGGACTTGGACAGCCCCAGCATTTT. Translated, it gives CASSLEGGLGQPQHF.